This T cell receptor (beta chain) originates from a study of blood T cell repertoires in COVID-19. For the study at large: Samples taken during acute and convalescent COVID-19 were collected in the United States, Italy and Spain. The analysed material was cDNA or gDNA that came from T cells, B-cell-depleted T cells, or PBMCs.

Trimming removed 1 base from V and 7 bases from J, with 16 bases in between. Germline V gene lookup returns CDR1 SEHNR and CDR2 FQNEAQ (reference sequence). The CDR3 totals 16 residues. In the source study's methods: Amplification of reference gene primers was used by the study to estimate nucleated cell counts. The protocol was immunoSEQ multiplex PCR, while the TCRdb copy is restricted to in-frame clones and leaves out a portion. The DNA gave D and trimming, while V, J and clone size come from that table. The sample yields 90,000 to 120,000 clones, about 89% seen once. This receptor was obtained from a man in his forties with active or convalescent COVID-19. What was sequenced was peripheral blood. The V call is TRBV7-9, the J call TRBJ2-2; TRBD2 is a possible D gene (5 bases). CDR3 sequence (DNA): TGTGCCAGCAGCTTAGTATTCGGGAACCCCAGCGGGGAGCTGTTTTTT. This codes for CASSLVFGNPSGELFF.